A single T cell receptor (beta chain) is shown here with its context. No antigen is known for it. This entry comes from a study of CD8+CD57+ T cells in acquired aplastic anemia. Study-wide context: Sorted CD4+ and CD8+ cells gave an average of approximately 3.4 ug of DNA. Study-wide points: About 30 CD8+ CDR3 sequences occurred in both the patients and the controls.

According to the study, genomic DNA was the template for TCR beta VDJ and CDR3 profiling. TCRdb re-called the reads with MiXCR, one entry per CDR3 protein. The sample includes under 350,000 distinct CDR3 sequences, approximately 57% seen only once; the top ten take 1.3%. Patients chosen for sequencing had CD8+CD57+ cells that had expanded, as shown by flow cytometry. Every patient presented with severe acquired aplastic anemia. Input material: sorted CD4+, CD8+, or CD8+CD57+ T cells (not recorded which) from PBMCs. This TCR derives from a human donor with aplastic anemia.

The CDR3 bases are TGCGCCAGCAGCTTGGAGGGACTGTTTTTT. Translation: CASSLEGLFF. This sequence joins TRBV5-1 and TRBJ2-2; D is ambiguous. Trimming stripped 0 bases from V and 14 bases from J, with 5 bases between. The CDR3 extends over 10 amino acids. The germline V gene encodes CDR1 SGHRS and CDR2 YFSETQ. Full variable domain (outside the CDR3, taken from reference TRBV5-1 and TRBJ2-2): KAGVTQTPRYLIKTRGQQVTLSCSPISGHRSVSWYQQTPGQGLQFLFEYFSETQRNKGNFPGRFSGRQFSNSRSEMNVSTLELGDSALYLCASSLEGLFFGEGSRLTVL.